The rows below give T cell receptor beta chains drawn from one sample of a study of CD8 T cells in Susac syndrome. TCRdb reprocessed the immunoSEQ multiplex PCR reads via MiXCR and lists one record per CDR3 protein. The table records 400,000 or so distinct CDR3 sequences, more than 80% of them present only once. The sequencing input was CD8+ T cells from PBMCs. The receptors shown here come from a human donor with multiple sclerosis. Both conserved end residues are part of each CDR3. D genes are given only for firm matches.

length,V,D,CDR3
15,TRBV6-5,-,CASSWAWDTTDTQYF
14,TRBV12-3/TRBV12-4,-,CASSPSFTNYGYTF
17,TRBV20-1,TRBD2,CSARDPTSGSPHNEQFF
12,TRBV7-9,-,CASSSDLHEQYF
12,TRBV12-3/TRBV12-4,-,CASSPAYGEQYF
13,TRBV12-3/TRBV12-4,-,CASSGRRDYGYTF
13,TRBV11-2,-,CASSTGLENTIYF
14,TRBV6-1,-,CASSETGLHQPQHF
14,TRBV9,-,CASSVGGVGTEAFF
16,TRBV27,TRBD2,CASSLGLAGVYNEQFF
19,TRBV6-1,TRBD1,CASSVYIRQGDFMNTEAFF
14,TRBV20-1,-,CSARDWDMNTEAFF
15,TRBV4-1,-,CASSPRGLLGDGYTF
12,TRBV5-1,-,CASSLDGPPPYF
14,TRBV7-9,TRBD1,CAIDVQGPAGELFF
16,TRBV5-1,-,CASSFGNGSSYNEQFF
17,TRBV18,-,CASSPTAGGSATDTQYF